These 12 T cell receptor beta chains were sequenced from one sample in a study of T cell repertoires in cytomegalovirus infection. These TCRs' antigens remain unknown. A single record per CDR3 protein comes from TCRdb applying MiXCR to the reads. Among around 95,000 distinct CDR3 sequences listed, over 25% were seen once. Source: CD8+ T cells from cultured PBMCs, taken from culture after CMV antigen stimulation. The receptors derive from a human donor in good health (CMV status not recorded). Some clones in this sample may be carry-over from other donors' samples.

This clonotype was counted at least ten times. V and J are TRBV5-4 and TRBJ2-1, with D perhaps TRBD2 (6 bases). The CDR3 runs 16 residues. Germline CDR1 and CDR2: SGHNT and YYREEE (reference sequence). With 0 bases removed from V and 5 bases from J, the gap between germline ends came to 15 bases. CDR3 nucleotide sequence: TGTGCCAGCAGCTTGGAACTAGCTAAGAGGGACAATGAGCAGTTCTTC. It is translated as CASSLELAKRDNEQFF.

This clonotype occurred once. The rearrangement links TRBV9 to TRBJ2-3, with 9 bases matching TRBD1. The CDR3 is 15 amino acids. Germline CDR1 reads SGDLS; CDR2 reads YYNGEE. The V and J ends lost 4 bases and 6 bases, in that order; junction bases with no gene match: 9. CDR3 residues: CASSSRGQGGDTQYF. In nucleotides, the CDR3 is TGTGCCAGCAGCTCCCGGGGACAGGGCGGCGATACGCAGTATTTT.

The rearrangement links TRBV28 to TRBJ2-7; D is possibly TRBD1 (6 bases). CDR1 and CDR2 (germline): MDHEN, SYDVKM. V was trimmed by 2 bases and J by 3 bases, leaving 14 bases between them. The CDR3 sequence is 15 residues long. The CDR3 here is CASSLPGTWGYEQYF. For the CDR3, the DNA is TGTGCCAGCAGTTTACCCGGGACATGGGGCTACGAGCAGTACTTC.

The V and J genes are TRBV11-2 and TRBJ1-1, with 10 bases lining up with TRBD1. Germline CDR1 and CDR2: SGHAT and FQNNGV. V was clipped by 4 bases and J by 4 bases; unmatched bases: 6. This CDR3 contains 15 residues. As DNA, the CDR3 is TGTGCCAGCAGCTCGGGACAGGGGAGGGGCACTGAAGCTTTCTTT. This sequence encodes CASSSGQGRGTEAFF.

This chain joins TRBV27 and TRBJ2-1, with 9 bases identical to TRBD1. Per the germline V gene, CDR1 is MNHEY and CDR2 is SMNVEV (reference sequence). V lost 3 bases, J lost 6 bases, and 9 bases stayed unmatched. CDR3 length: 16 amino acids. CDR3 sequence (DNA): TGTGCCAGCAGTTTGGAAGGGACAGGGAAGATCAATGAGCAGTTCTTC. This encodes CASSLEGTGKINEQFF.

This rearrangement joins TRBV6-6 to TRBJ2-1, with 7 nucleotides matching TRBD2. Germline values: CDR1 MNHNY, CDR2 SVGAGI (reference sequence). After removal of 2 bases from V and 3 bases from J, the junction contained 19 bases not matched to a gene. The CDR3 loop spans 20 amino acids. Here the CDR3 DNA reads TGTGCCAGCAGTTACGTCGTAGTGGGGGGGAGACAATTTCTCTACAATGAGCAGTTCTTC. This translates into CASSYVVVGGRQFLYNEQFF.

The V and J genes are TRBV2 and TRBJ2-6, with 11 bases that match TRBD1. The trim removed 5 bases at V and 3 bases at J, leaving 3 bases unmatched. The CDR3 runs to 16 residues. Germline CDR1 and CDR2: SNHLY and FYNNEI. CDR3 coding DNA: TGTGCCAGCAGTTGGGACAGGGGGATTGGGGCCAACGTCCTGACTTTC. It yields the protein CASSWDRGIGANVLTF.

This chain connects TRBV5-4 to TRBJ2-7, with D possibly being TRBD2 (6 bases). Deletions cut 7 bases from V and 5 bases from J, with 16 bases between. Germline values: CDR1 SGHNT, CDR2 YYREEE (reference sequence). The CDR3 has 13 residues. This chain's CDR3 is CASWSGVFDEQYF. CDR3 nucleotides: TGTGCCAGCTGGTCGGGGGTTTTTGACGAGCAGTACTTC.

This sequence joins TRBV7-4 and TRBJ2-1; 10 nucleotides line up with TRBD2. Germline V gene lookup returns CDR1 SGHVT and CDR2 SQSDAQ. The CDR3 spans 14 residues. The junction had 4 bases not matched to a gene; V was cut back by 5 bases and J by 6 bases. The CDR3 spells CASSPLAGFNEQFF. DNA for the CDR3: TGTGCCAGCAGCCCACTAGCGGGGTTCAATGAGCAGTTCTTC.

The genes are TRBV6-5 and TRBJ1-4; tentative D call: TRBD1 (5 bases). The V gene lost 5 bases and the J gene lost 10 bases, with 14 bases spanning the gap. Germline values: CDR1 MNHEY, CDR2 SVGAGI. The CDR3 spans 13 residues. The CDR3 DNA is TGTGCCAGCAGTCCTGCGGCGCAGGGAAAACTGTTTTTT. This encodes CASSPAAQGKLFF.

This sequence joins TRBV5-1 and TRBJ1-2; no clear D gene. CDR1 SGHRS and CDR2 YFSETQ come from the germline V gene. The V end lost 5 bases, the J end lost 6 bases, and 11 bases lay between the germline ends. The CDR3 loop spans 12 amino acids. CDR3 in DNA: TGCGCCAGCAGAGAGGAGGATCATGGCTACACCTTC. This codes for CASREEDHGYTF.

As for this clonotype: This may stem from a read error, because a much larger clone lies one nucleotide away. V and J are TRBV7-2 and TRBJ1-2; maybe TRBD1 (5 bases). Germline V gene data show CDR1 as SGHTA and CDR2 as FQGNSA. The CDR3 consists of 11 residues. V gave up 8 bases and J gave up 7 bases, with 11 bases separating them. CDR3 in DNA: TGTACCAGCGGGGCGTACCCTGGCTACACCTTC. Residues: CTSGAYPGYTF.